This T cell receptor (beta chain) was sequenced in a study of a mutant IDH1 vaccine in newly diagnosed glioma. Study as a whole: Treated patients had a mean age of 40.4 years and a roughly 60% male, approximately 38% female split. Previous care, which was radiotherapy, temozolomide, or both, most often involved both. Study observations and caveats: Alterations occurring in top peripheral T cell clonotypes seemed unrelated to pseudoprogression.

This clone was detected only once. Its matching antigen is unknown. Germline V lookup: CDR1 SGHRS, CDR2 YFSETQ. V was shortened by 4 bases and J by 1 base, with 14 bases between the two germline ends. There are 15 residues in the CDR3. The time point: week 5, during vaccination. Topical imiquimod accompanied each vaccine dose, which consisted of 300 ug of mutant IDH1 20-mer peptide. Those who donated had recent WHO grade 3 or 4 IDH1-mutant, ATRX-lost astrocytomas. The repertoire was sequenced with immunoSEQ multiplex PCR; TCRdb's copy has only in-frame clones and lacks some. The profile shows about 53,000 clones, about 86% of them singletons.

The input for sequencing was PBMCs, taken from a glioma patient whose treatment included an IDH1 peptide vaccine. This TCR derives from a woman between 45 and 60 years old with glioma. This chain uses TRBV5-1 with TRBJ1-1; D might be TRBD1 (6 bases). The CDR3 here is CASSRTGTPNTEAFF. For the CDR3, the DNA is TGCGCCAGCAGCCGAACCGGGACACCGAACACTGAAGCTTTCTTT. The variable domain in full, with the rest retrieved from reference TRBV5-1 and TRBJ1-1, is KAGVTQTPRYLIKTRGQQVTLSCSPISGHRSVSWYQQTPGQGLQFLFEYFSETQRNKGNFPGRFSGRQFSNSRSEMNVSTLELGDSALYLCASSRTGTPNTEAFFGQGTRLTVV.